These 12 T cell receptor beta chains came from one sample sequenced in a study of CD8 T cells in ankylosing spondylitis. TCRdb re-called the 5' RACE reads with MiXCR, one entry per CDR3 protein. The sample consists of under 300,000 distinct CDR3 sequences, about 10% of them appearing once. The sequenced material came from blood, either unsorted or a sorted T cell fraction (not recorded which). The source of these receptors is a male donor with ankylosing spondylitis or in good health (not recorded which).

This clonotype showed up just a few times. The chain employs TRBV11-2 and TRBJ2-1, with 7 bases matching TRBD2. CDR3 size: 15 residues. CDR1 is SGHAT and CDR2 is FQNNGV in the germline V gene. The J segment lost 4 bases and the V segment lost 7 bases, leaving 10 bases of the junction unmatched. This CDR3 reads CASNKGLAEYNEQFF. For the CDR3, the DNA is TGTGCCAGCAACAAAGGGCTAGCGGAGTACAATGAGCAGTTCTTC.

This clonotype came up a few times. The chain uses TRBV7-8 and TRBJ1-2; D unclear. CDR1 SGHVS and CDR2 FQNEAQ come from the germline V gene. The CDR3 length is 14 residues. Trimming pared 4 bases from V and 7 bases from J, leaving 16 bases between. The CDR3 reads CASSSGTHPSGYTF. The DNA for the CDR3 is TGTGCCAGCAGCTCCGGTACTCACCCCTCTGGCTACACCTTC. The full variable domain, rest sourced from reference TRBV7-8 and TRBJ1-2, is GAGVSQSPRYKVAKRGQDVALRCDPISGHVSLFWYQQALGQGPEFLTYFQNEAQLDKSGLPSDRFFAERPEGSVSTLKIQRTQQEDSAVYLCASSSGTHPSGYTFGSGTRLTVV.

This clonotype was found a few times. This could be a read error, since a much larger clone is one nucleotide away. V is TRBV6-4 and J is TRBJ2-2; D not certain. This CDR3 region has 15 residues. Germline loops: CDR1 MRHNA, CDR2 SNTAGT. Trimming pared 4 bases from V and 4 bases from J, leaving 13 bases between. The CDR3 DNA follows: TGTGCCAGCAGTGGCTCGAGTCCCGCCACCGGGGAGCTGTTTTTT. It is translated as CASSGSSPATGELFF.

This clonotype appeared many times. The rearrangement joins TRBV5-1 to TRBJ2-1; tentative D call: TRBD2 (5 bases). CDR1 and CDR2 (germline): SGHRS, YFSETQ. The CDR3 loop spans 16 amino acids. The V end was cut by 1 base, the J end by 9 bases, with 20 bases between. In nucleotides, the CDR3 is TGCGCCAGCAGCTTGTATGGTGAACTAGTGATCGGTGAGCAGTTCTTC. Translating it yields CASSLYGELVIGEQFF.

This clonotype was counted at least ten times. The chain couples TRBV6-4 to TRBJ2-1; 11 bases align to TRBD2. The CDR3 has 15 amino acids. V was clipped by 0 bases and J by 6 bases; unmatched bases: 1. The germline V gene has CDR1 MRHNA and CDR2 SNTAGT. CDR3 amino acids: CASSDSSGGANEQFF. Written as DNA, the CDR3 is TGTGCCAGCAGTGACTCTAGCGGGGGGGCCAATGAGCAGTTCTTC.

This clonotype came up a few times. The CDR3 is CASSTNTADTQYF. CDR3 DNA: TGTGCCAGCAGCACCAATACTGCGGATACGCAGTATTTT. The chain couples TRBV7-8 to TRBJ2-3; D gene ambiguous. There are 13 residues in the CDR3. The germline CDR1 and CDR2 sequences are SGHVS and FQNEAQ. Trimming took 5 bases from V and 6 from J, leaving 12 bases between them. Full variable domain (outside the CDR3, taken from reference TRBV7-8 and TRBJ2-3): GAGVSQSPRYKVAKRGQDVALRCDPISGHVSLFWYQQALGQGPEFLTYFQNEAQLDKSGLPSDRFFAERPEGSVSTLKIQRTQQEDSAVYLCASSTNTADTQYFGPGTRLTVL.

This clonotype showed up just a few times. The chain has TRBV5-1 and TRBJ2-4, with D possibly matching TRBD2 (6 bases). V lost 6 bases, J lost 1 base, and 14 bases lay in between. The CDR3 is 15 residues long. Germline V gives CDR1 SGHRS, CDR2 YFSETQ. DNA for the CDR3: TGCGCCAGCAACCTGGCGGCGGGGGCCAAAAACATTCAGTACTTC. Its protein is CASNLAAGAKNIQYF.

This clonotype was found many times. The V gene is TRBV5-1, the J gene TRBJ2-3; the D gene could be TRBD1 or TRBD2 (7 bases each). There are 17 residues in the CDR3. Germline lookup yields CDR1 SGHRS and CDR2 YFSETQ. With 4 bases removed from V and 6 bases from J, the gap between germline ends came to 24 bases. CDR3 loop: CASSPPRVGGGLDTQYF. The DNA for the CDR3 is TGCGCCAGCAGCCCCCCCCGGGTGGGAGGGGGCTTGGATACGCAGTATTTT.

There are many counts of this clonotype. The chain combines TRBV5-1 with TRBJ2-7; maybe TRBD2 (5 bases). V was trimmed by 4 bases and J by 2 bases, leaving 16 bases between them. This CDR3 spans 15 amino acids. Germline assignment: CDR1 SGHRS and CDR2 YFSETQ. CDR3 in DNA: TGCGCCAGCAGCGGGCTTGGGAGTTCCGCCTACGAGCAGTACTTC. Translated, it gives CASSGLGSSAYEQYF. Filled out from reference TRBV5-1 and TRBJ2-7, the complete variable domain reads KAGVTQTPRYLIKTRGQQVTLSCSPISGHRSVSWYQQTPGQGLQFLFEYFSETQRNKGNFPGRFSGRQFSNSRSEMNVSTLELGDSALYLCASSGLGSSAYEQYFGPGTRLTVT.

This clonotype appeared a few times. The V call is TRBV29-1, the J call TRBJ2-4; 8 bases are a match to TRBD2. V was clipped by 7 bases and J by 8 bases; unmatched bases: 13. CDR3 size: 14 residues. Germline lookup yields CDR1 SQVTM and CDR2 ANQGSEA. The CDR3 nucleotides read TGCAGCGCGCGATCCGGGAGGGAGGGAGACATTCAGTACTTC. It yields the protein CSARSGREGDIQYF.

Comment on this clonotype: The junction does not match germline at one end; this may be a read error. The rearrangement links TRBV7-9 to TRBJ2-1; 12 nucleotides line up with TRBD2. The V gene's germline CDR1 is SEHNR and CDR2 FQNEAQ (reference sequence). The CDR3 runs to 17 residues. CDR3 sequence reads: CASSLAGGPGRAGEQFF. The CDR3, as DNA: TGTGCCAGCAGCCTAGCGGGAGGGCCTGGACGCGCCGGTGAGCAGTTCTTC.

This clonotype came up many times. CDR3 residues: CASSFKGDEQFF. DNA of the CDR3: TGCGCCAGCAGCTTTAAAGGTGATGAGCAGTTCTTC. The rearrangement links TRBV5-1 to TRBJ2-1; no reliable D call. This CDR3 spans 12 amino acids. From germline, CDR1 is SGHRS and CDR2 YFSETQ. V was trimmed by 2 bases and J by 8 bases, leaving 8 bases between them.